This T cell receptor (beta chain) was identified during a study of T cells in Graves' hyperthyroidism and ophthalmopathy. Trimming pared 0 bases from V and 5 bases from J, leaving 21 bases between. Germline CDR1 is SGHDT and CDR2 is YYEEEE. The CDR3 is 17 residues long. This clonotype was seen a handful of times. What was amplified from RNA transcripts were TCR beta CDR3 regions. A first-round RT-PCR of the TCR CDR3 used the HTBI primer set. Using its own MiXCR run on the multiplex PCR reads, TCRdb lists one record per CDR3 protein. The profile shows 550,000 to 650,000 distinct CDR3 sequences, approximately 15% of them singletons. Stable disease denoted Graves' hyperthyroidism without ophthalmopathy progression within 18 months. Patients between 18 and 65 years old had hyperthyroidism, newly diagnosed and lasting under 2 months. Extraction of PBMCs used roughly 9.6 ml of fresh peripheral blood.

Sequenced input: blood. This clonotype was obtained from a woman aged 35 to 49 with Graves' hyperthyroidism. This chain links TRBV5-6 with TRBJ2-7; D is perhaps TRBD1 or TRBD2 (6 bases each). Here the CDR3 DNA reads TGTGCCAGCAGCTTGGGGAGGGCTTACACCTCAGGGGACGAGCAGTACTTC. It specifies CASSLGRAYTSGDEQYF. Supplemented by reference TRBV5-6 and TRBJ2-7, the full variable domain reads DAGVTQSPTHLIKTRGQQVTLRCSPKSGHDTVSWYQQALGQGPQFIFQYYEEEERQRGNFPDRFSGHQFPNYSSELNVNALLLGDSALYLCASSLGRAYTSGDEQYFGPGTRLTVT.